This T cell receptor beta chain appears in the sequencing data of a study of T-cell memory formation after mild COVID-19. TCRdb fed the 5' RACE reads into MiXCR, producing one record per CDR3 protein. Of about 350,000 distinct CDR3 sequences detected, approximately 14% appear once; the ten largest clones hold about a fifth. This clonotype was seen a few times. Germline assignment: CDR1 SGHTA and CDR2 FQGNSA. There are 13 residues in the CDR3. J gave up 7 bases and V 5 bases, and 4 bases lay outside the gene matches. This TCR was recovered from a man between 18 and 35 years old who had mild COVID-19 (a few samples of this study predate the infection). Cell type and time point are not known. Sequenced input: PBMCs or a T cell subset sorted from them (not recorded which). The chain has TRBV7-2 and TRBJ1-4; TRBD1 matches 7 bases. The CDR3 sequence: CASSRTGFEKLFF. For the CDR3, the DNA is TGTGCCAGCAGCCGGACAGGATTTGAAAAACTGTTTTTT.